The 25 T cell receptor beta chains in this list originate from one sample, sequenced in a study of response to subunit inactivated influenza vaccine. TCRdb analysed the RT-PCR reads with MiXCR anew, one entry per CDR3 protein. The sample carries hundreds of thousands of distinct CDR3 sequences, 12% to 15% recorded once. This sample comprised PBMCs from blood, obtained around two weeks before vaccination. Source of these receptors: a man aged 50-59 years who received an inactivated influenza vaccine.

This clonotype appeared a few times. The CDR3 DNA sequence: TGCAGTGCTAGCAAGCGGGGGGGCTGGAATGAGCAGTTCTTC. Amino acid sequence: CSASKRGGWNEQFF. The chain has TRBV20-1 and TRBJ2-1; TRBD2 aligns across 10 bases. This CDR3 is built from 14 residues. CDR1 is DFQATT, CDR2 SNEGSKA, per germline (reference sequence). Losses at the gene ends were 3 bases for V and 7 bases for J; bases not matched to a gene: 6.

The V gene is TRBV28, the J gene TRBJ1-1; the D is unclear. CDR1 and CDR2 (germline): MDHEN, SYDVKM. The CDR3 totals 14 residues. The V and J ends lost 3 bases and 7 bases respectively, with 15 bases between them. CDR3 sequence: CASSLIGVIGEAFF. CDR3 nucleotide sequence: TGTGCCAGCAGTTTGATCGGGGTTATTGGTGAAGCTTTCTTT.

In DNA, the CDR3 is TGTGCCAGCAGCCCGTGGGGGGAGGCCTCCTACAATGAGCAGTTCTTC. Amino acids: CASSPWGEASYNEQFF. The chain recombines TRBV7-9 with TRBJ2-1, with a possible D match to TRBD2 (6 bases). Trimming left V 5 bases short and J 0 bases short, with 14 bases between. CDR1 and CDR2 from the germline V gene are SEHNR and FQNEAQ (reference sequence). The CDR3 is 16 amino acids. The complete variable domain, with remaining parts taken from reference TRBV7-9 and TRBJ2-1, reads DTGVSQNPRHKITKRGQNVTFRCDPISEHNRLYWYRQTLGQGPEFLTYFQNEAQLEKSRLLSDRFSAERPKGSFSTLEIQRTEQGDSAMYLCASSPWGEASYNEQFFGPGTRLTVL.

At least ten counts were recorded for this clonotype. The chain joins TRBV9 to TRBJ1-3; no reliable D call. The CDR3 is 11 amino acids. The V end was cut by 4 bases, the J end by 4 bases, with 3 bases between. Germline V lookup: CDR1 SGDLS, CDR2 YYNGEE. The CDR3 sequence is CASSKGNTIYF. The CDR3 nucleotides read TGTGCCAGCAGCAAAGGAAACACCATATATTTT.

This clonotype was recorded at least ten times. The rearrangement links TRBV4-2 to TRBJ2-7; 8 nucleotides line up with TRBD2. This CDR3 has 16 amino acids. V gave up 0 bases and J gave up 5 bases; unmatched junction bases: 9. Germline values: CDR1 LGHNA, CDR2 YNFKEQ. The CDR3 spells CASSQDLVAGPHEQYF. Here the CDR3 DNA reads TGTGCCAGCAGCCAAGATCTAGTAGCGGGACCCCACGAGCAGTACTTC.

The V call is TRBV5-6, the J call TRBJ2-7; D possibly corresponds to TRBD1 (6 bases). The V gene's germline CDR1 is SGHDT and CDR2 YYEEEE. The CDR3 has 14 residues. With 0 bases removed from V and 7 bases from J, the gap between germline ends came to 14 bases. The CDR3 reads CASSLAGQSGEQYF. The CDR3 nucleotides read TGTGCCAGCAGCTTGGCCGGACAGTCGGGGGAGCAGTACTTC.

This chain joins TRBV18 and TRBJ2-1, with D perhaps being TRBD1 or TRBD2 (5 bases each). The V gene's germline CDR1 is KGHSH and CDR2 LQKENI. V lost 8 bases and J lost 9, with 20 bases in between. The CDR3 extends over 14 amino acids. In DNA form, the CDR3 reads TGTGCCAGCCAACGGGGCGATTTCCAAAGTGAGCAGTTCTTC. It encodes CASQRGDFQSEQFF.

This clonotype was recorded many times. The chain is built from TRBV20-1 and TRBJ2-7; 12 bases agree with TRBD1. The CDR3 has 17 amino acids. J lost 5 bases, V lost 0 bases, and 11 bases had no gene match. The germline CDR1 and CDR2 sequences are DFQATT and SNEGSKA (reference sequence). For the CDR3, the DNA is TGCAGTGCTAGAGATTTCACCGGGACAGGGGGCGTCAACGAGCAGTACTTC. Translated, it gives CSARDFTGTGGVNEQYF.

J is TRBJ1-6 and V is TRBV28, with D unclear. The V end lost 2 bases, the J end lost 6 bases, and 8 bases lay between the germline ends. Germline V gives CDR1 MDHEN, CDR2 SYDVKM. The CDR3 is 14 amino acids. CDR3 coding DNA: TGTGCCAGCAGTTTAGTTAGGGTTAATTCACCCCTCCACTTT. This codes for CASSLVRVNSPLHF.

This clonotype was found a few times. The V and J genes are TRBV7-2 and TRBJ2-1; 11 bases are a match to TRBD2. Germline V lookup: CDR1 SGHTA, CDR2 FQGNSA. This CDR3 has 16 residues. V gave up 5 bases and J gave up 2 bases; unmatched junction bases: 5. The CDR3 loop reads CASSEIAGGPYNEQFF. The CDR3 DNA reads TGTGCCAGCAGCGAAATAGCGGGGGGGCCCTACAATGAGCAGTTCTTC.

Written as DNA, the CDR3 is TGTGCCAGCAGTGAAGCACGCGGGGGGGCACGAACCGGGGAGCTGTTTTTT. Translated: CASSEARGGARTGELFF. The chain carries TRBV6-1 and TRBJ2-2; 9 bases match TRBD2. The CDR3 contains 17 residues. The germline V gene has CDR1 MNHNS and CDR2 SASEGT. Germline trimming cut 0 bases from V and 5 bases from J; bases unmatched to any gene: 7.

The sample holds a few counts of this clonotype. This rearrangement joins TRBV12-3 or TRBV12-4 to TRBJ1-1, with D perhaps TRBD1 (6 bases). Between the trimmed V and J ends, which lost 6 bases and 5 bases, there was a span of 19 bases. This CDR3 contains 15 residues. The CDR3 loop is CASSRTGGGSTEAFF. As DNA, the CDR3 is TGTGCCAGCAGCCGAACGGGGGGGGGCAGTACTGAAGCTTTCTTT.

This clonotype was counted between two and nine times. The rearrangement joins TRBV12-3 or TRBV12-4 to TRBJ2-7; the match to TRBD2 covers 7 bases. The CDR3 has 14 amino acids. V gave up 6 bases and J gave up 2 bases; unmatched junction bases: 7. The chain's CDR3 is CASRAGDGPYEQYF. CDR3 bases: TGTGCCAGCAGGGCGGGGGACGGTCCCTACGAGCAGTACTTC.

This clonotype was seen a few times. The chain uses TRBV20-1 and TRBJ2-5; 11 bases fit TRBD1. From germline, CDR1 is DFQATT and CDR2 SNEGSKA (reference sequence). V gave up 0 bases and J gave up 5 bases; unmatched junction bases: 8. This CDR3 comprises 16 residues. CDR3 sequence (DNA): TGCAGTGCTAGAGATCGATTGGGACAGGGGGATGAGACCCAGTACTTC. Translating it yields CSARDRLGQGDETQYF.

In this sample, this clonotype turned up a few times. The chain links TRBV7-2 to TRBJ2-7; 7 bases fit TRBD1. This CDR3 spans 16 amino acids. With V trimmed by 4 bases and J by 4 bases, 13 bases remained unmatched. Germline CDR1 and CDR2: SGHTA and FQGNSA. For the CDR3, the DNA is TGTGCCAGCAGCTGGGGAACAGGGGCGGACAGGTACGAGCAGTACTTC. Its translation is CASSWGTGADRYEQYF.

The rearrangement uses TRBV4-2 and TRBJ2-2; D gene uncertain. CDR1 is LGHNA and CDR2 is YNFKEQ in the germline V gene. Between the trimmed V and J ends, which lost 0 bases and 8 bases, there was a span of 7 bases. The CDR3 sequence is 13 residues long. For the CDR3, the DNA is TGTGCCAGCAGCCAAGATCCACAGGGGGAGCTGTTTTTT. Translating it yields CASSQDPQGELFF.

This clonotype was seen more than once but under ten times. The J gene is TRBJ2-1, the V gene TRBV20-1; D is unclear. This CDR3 is 19 amino acids long. CDR1 DFQATT and CDR2 SNEGSKA come from the germline V gene (reference sequence). Trimming removed 2 bases at V and 3 bases at J, with 26 bases between. CDR3 sequence (DNA): TGCAGTGCTAGACCATCCGCTATAGGGCCTTCCGCGGACTACAATGAGCAGTTCTTC. It encodes CSARPSAIGPSADYNEQFF.

This clonotype was counted a few times. The CDR3 DNA is TGTGCCAGCAGTGCTGCCGGGCTCCGCCTCGACGGGCAGTACTTC. As protein: CASSAAGLRLDGQYF. The gene calls are TRBV12-3 or TRBV12-4 and TRBJ2-7; D call uncertain. The CDR3 covers 15 residues. The V gene lost 5 bases and the J gene lost 9 bases, with 23 bases spanning the gap.

This clonotype occurred a few times. CDR3 sequence reads: CASSALQGANTGELFF. The DNA for the CDR3 is TGTGCCAGCAGCGCTCTTCAGGGGGCTAACACCGGGGAGCTGTTTTTT. The chain employs TRBV9 and TRBJ2-2, with 8 bases identical to TRBD1. CDR3 size: 16 residues. With 3 bases clipped from V and 2 bases from J, the junction kept 6 bases outside the gene matches. Germline-derived CDR1 and CDR2 are SGDLS and YYNGEE.

There are a few counts of this clonotype. The V and J genes are TRBV3-1 and TRBJ2-6; D perhaps matches TRBD2 (6 bases). This CDR3 contains 14 residues. Per germline, CDR1 LGHDT and CDR2 YNNKEL (reference sequence). V was shortened by 6 bases and J by 4 bases, with 10 bases between the two germline ends. The CDR3 sequence: CASRSRGGANVLTF. The CDR3 bases are TGTGCCAGCAGGTCCCGGGGGGGGGCCAACGTCCTGACTTTC.

This rearrangement joins TRBV27 to TRBJ2-3; D tentatively reads TRBD1 or TRBD2 (5 bases each). The CDR3 is 15 residues long. Germline V CDR1 and CDR2: MNHEY, SMNVEV (reference sequence). Between the trimmed V and J ends, which lost 3 bases and 4 bases, there was a span of 14 bases. The CDR3: CASSLPGTNPDTQYF. The CDR3 bases are TGTGCCAGCAGTTTGCCGGGGACCAACCCAGATACGCAGTATTTT.

The rearrangement links TRBV7-8 to TRBJ2-1, with a tentative D call TRBD2 (5 bases). CDR1 and CDR2 (germline): SGHVS, FQNEAQ. V was clipped by 5 bases and J by 3 bases, with 14 bases between them. The CDR3 runs to 15 residues. CDR3 in DNA: TGTGCCAGCAGCCACCGGGAATCCATCTACAATGAGCAGTTCTTC. Encoded protein: CASSHRESIYNEQFF.

The CDR3 sequence is CASSPREPPYEQYF. The CDR3 DNA reads as TGTGCCAGCAGCCCGCGGGAGCCCCCCTACGAGCAGTACTTC. This rearrangement joins TRBV13 to TRBJ2-7; 7 bases map to TRBD2. The CDR3 is 14 residues long. Per the germline V gene, CDR1 is PRHDT and CDR2 is FYEKMQ (reference sequence). Unmatched junction bases numbered 6, after V lost 5 bases and J lost 2 bases.

This clonotype was found many times. This rearrangement joins TRBV12-3 or TRBV12-4 to TRBJ1-3; tentatively, D is TRBD1 (5 bases). With 1 base removed from V and 3 bases from J, the gap between germline ends came to 7 bases. This CDR3 is built from 14 residues. DNA of the CDR3: TGTGCCAGCAGTTTAGTCGACAGTGGAAACACCATATATTTT. As protein: CASSLVDSGNTIYF.

This clonotype has just a few counts. CDR3 nucleotide sequence: TGCAGCCCTGAGGGGGACAGCAAGAGGAAAGCCAAAAACATTCAGTACTTC. This sequence encodes CSPEGDSKRKAKNIQYF. This chain links TRBV29-1 with TRBJ2-4; 7 bases match TRBD1. V shed 8 bases, J shed 0 bases, and the junction held 16 bases outside the gene matches. The germline V gene has CDR1 SQVTM and CDR2 ANQGSEA. The CDR3 is made up of 17 amino acids.